The T cell receptor beta chain under discussion was sequenced for a study of blood T cell repertoires in COVID-19. Study overall: Italy, Spain and the United States were the sources of the convalescent and acute COVID-19 samples.

Source study methods: Reference gene primer amplification gave nucleated cell count estimates. TCRdb's table, derived via immunoSEQ multiplex PCR, lists solely in-frame clones and lacks some. V and J calls and clone size are as listed in that table; D and trimming were resolved from the DNA. The sample includes some 210,000 clones, roughly 89% of them seen just once. Individuals drawn from 20 to 25 US areas were about 18 to 89 years old. Assignments of participants to cohorts depended upon their own reported clinical history. The CDR3 extends over 18 amino acids. V trimming: 6 bases; J trimming: 4 bases; junction bases outside the gene matches: 12. CDR1 and CDR2 (germline): SEHNR, FQNEAQ (reference sequence).

Sequencing was carried out using PBMCs or T cells enriched from blood (not recorded which). The TCR sequence derives from a man aged 18 to 30 with acute COVID-19. This sequence joins TRBV7-9 and TRBJ2-1, with 13 positions matching TRBD2. This CDR3 reads CASSLGLAGVFGYNEQFF. The DNA of the CDR3 is TGTGCCAGCAGTCTAGGACTAGCGGGAGTGTTTGGATACAATGAGCAGTTCTTC.